Detailed here is one T cell receptor beta chain. Its antigen remains unidentified. The protocol was immunoSEQ multiplex PCR, while the TCRdb copy is restricted to in-frame clones and leaves out a portion. The data hold some 200,000 clones, with around 70% observed a single time. CDR1 LNHNV and CDR2 YYDKDF come from the germline V gene (reference sequence). With 1 base clipped from V and 6 bases from J, the junction kept 7 bases outside the gene matches. The CDR3 is 17 residues long. This sample was taken from a study of cytotoxic CD8 clonotypes in ibrutinib-treated CLL. Study details: Following a median around 13 months of treatment, with a range of 6 to 36, response samples were taken. The study recorded mean values of about 260,000 productive templates and tens of thousands of productive rearrangements per sample. Study-level points and caveats: Clonality went higher at ibrutinib response and then dropped back toward baseline at progression. Relative to age-matched healthy donors, clonality at baseline was higher, and it tracked circulating CD8+ T-cell counts.

The V gene is TRBV15, the J gene TRBJ2-3; 13 bases are shared with TRBD2. The sample here was PBMCs, taken after 24 months of ibrutinib treatment. This TCR came from a human donor with chronic lymphocytic leukemia. CDR3 sequence reads: CATSRAGTSGVGDTQYF. The CDR3 DNA is TGTGCCACCAGCAGAGCCGGGACTAGCGGGGTGGGGGATACGCAGTATTTT.